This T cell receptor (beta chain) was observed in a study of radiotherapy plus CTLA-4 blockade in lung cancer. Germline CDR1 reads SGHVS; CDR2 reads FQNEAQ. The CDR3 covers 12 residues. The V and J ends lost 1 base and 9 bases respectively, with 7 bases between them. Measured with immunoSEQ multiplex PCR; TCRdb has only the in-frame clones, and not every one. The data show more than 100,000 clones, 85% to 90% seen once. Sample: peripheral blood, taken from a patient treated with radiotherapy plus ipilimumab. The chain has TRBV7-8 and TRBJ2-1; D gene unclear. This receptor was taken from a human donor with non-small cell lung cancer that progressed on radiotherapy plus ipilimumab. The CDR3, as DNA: TGTGCCAGCAGCTTAGTGGGTAGTGAGCAGTTCTTC. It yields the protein CASSLVGSEQFF.